This T cell receptor (beta chain) was recovered during a study of blood T cell repertoires in COVID-19. Turning to the study itself: Sample material is recorded as cDNA or gDNA derived from T cells, B-cell-depleted T cells, or PBMCs.

As originally analysed: Reference gene primer amplification in the assay estimated nucleated cell counts. Assay: immunoSEQ multiplex PCR; the TCRdb copy retains only in-frame clones and omits some. V, J and clone size were drawn from that table, and D and trimming were deduced from the DNA. The sample yields about 190,000 clones, under 90% seen once. CDR3 length: 16 residues. Per germline, CDR1 MGHRA and CDR2 YSYEKL. V lost 4 bases, J lost 8 bases, and 20 bases lay in between. The chain has TRBV4-1 and TRBJ1-4; tentatively, D is TRBD1 (6 bases). Sequences were obtained from peripheral blood. The clonotype was recovered from a man aged 30 to 39 with active or convalescent COVID-19. CDR3 DNA sequence: TGCGCCAGCAGCCTTTTACAGGGCACCGTGACGGAAAAACTGTTTTTT. Its translation is CASSLLQGTVTEKLFF.